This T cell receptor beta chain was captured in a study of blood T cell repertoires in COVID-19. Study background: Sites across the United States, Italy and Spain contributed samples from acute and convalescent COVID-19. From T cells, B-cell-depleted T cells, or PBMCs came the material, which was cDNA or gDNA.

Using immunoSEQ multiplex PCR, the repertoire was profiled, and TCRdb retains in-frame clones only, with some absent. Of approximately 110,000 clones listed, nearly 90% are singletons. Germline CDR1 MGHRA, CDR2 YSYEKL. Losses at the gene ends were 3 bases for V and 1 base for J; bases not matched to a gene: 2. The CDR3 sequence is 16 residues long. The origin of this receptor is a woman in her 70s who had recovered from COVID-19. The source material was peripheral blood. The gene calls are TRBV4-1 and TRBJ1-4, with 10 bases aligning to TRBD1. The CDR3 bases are TGCGCCAGCAGCCAGTGGACAGGGGGAACTAATGAAAAACTGTTTTTT. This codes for CASSQWTGGTNEKLFF.